This T cell receptor beta chain was sequenced during a study of tumor-infiltrating lymphocytes in primary liver carcinoma. Co-extracted RNA and DNA came from roughly 21-30 mg of unsorted bulk tissue. The input was 500 ng total RNA; TCR beta cDNA was made from it with a constant-region primer. Three nested multiplex PCR rounds, a slightly modified ARM-PCR, produced the libraries for TCR beta. TCRdb passed the multiplex PCR reads through MiXCR, listing each CDR3 protein once. This sample carries around 120,000 distinct CDR3 sequences, around 70% of them seen once, and the ten largest clones take more than 7%. Sequencing input: tumor-adjacent normal liver tissue. The TCR sequence derives from a woman aged 55-75 years with primary liver carcinoma and hepatitis B virus infection.

The DNA of the CDR3 is TGCAGTGCTATCACACAGGGCGGCTATGGCTACACCTTC. Protein: CSAITQGGYGYTF. The J gene is TRBJ1-2, the V gene TRBV20-1; a weak D match, TRBD1 (6 bases). The CDR3 is made up of 13 amino acids. Trimming stripped 4 bases from V and 4 bases from J, with 13 bases between. The germline gives CDR1 DFQATT, CDR2 SNEGSKA (reference sequence).